Presented here are 27 T cell receptor beta chains from one specimen sequenced in a study of type 1 and type 2 diabetes patients. The PCR template was genomic DNA. Amplification of the beta chain CDR3 used 30 forward and 13 reverse multiplex primers. TCRdb fed the multiplex PCR reads into MiXCR, producing one record per CDR3 protein. Of about 290,000 distinct CDR3 sequences listed, around 47% were seen once; the top ten hold roughly 15%. Sequencing was carried out using peripheral blood mononuclear cells (PBMCs). These receptors originate from a man aged 18 to 29 with type 2 diabetes.

This sequence joins TRBV7-2 and TRBJ2-1; D unresolved. This CDR3 has 14 amino acids. The germline CDR1 and CDR2 sequences are SGHTA and FQGNSA. Trimming took 5 bases from V and 6 from J, leaving 14 bases between them. The CDR3 nucleotides are TGTGCCAGCAGCCAGGTTCCGGGTCTCAATGAGCAGTTCTTC. The encoded protein is CASSQVPGLNEQFF. Looking up the rest from reference TRBV7-2 and TRBJ2-1 gives the full variable domain: GAGVSQSPSNKVTEKGKDVELRCDPISGHTALYWYRQSLGQGLEFLIYFQGNSAPDKSGLPSDRFSAERTGGSVSTLTIQRTQQEDSAVYLCASSQVPGLNEQFFGPGTRLTVL.

The rearrangement links TRBV24-1 to TRBJ2-2; TRBD1 agrees at 9 bases. The CDR3 is 14 amino acids. Germline-derived CDR1 and CDR2 are KGHDR and SFDVKD. The junction had 4 bases not matched to a gene; V was cut back by 7 bases and J by 5 bases. CDR3 coding DNA: TGTGCCACCAGCCCGGGACAGGGAACCGGGGAGCTGTTTTTT. Translated: CATSPGQGTGELFF.

The V call is TRBV20-1, the J call TRBJ1-2; D possibly corresponds to TRBD1 (5 bases). The V gene's germline CDR1 is DFQATT and CDR2 SNEGSKA (reference sequence). The V end lost 3 bases, the J end lost 5 bases, and 19 bases lay between the germline ends. The CDR3 is 15 amino acids. Written as DNA, the CDR3 is TGCAGTGCTAGTTCGGGCAGGGATAGTATGTATGGCTACACCTTC. This sequence encodes CSASSGRDSMYGYTF.

This clonotype appeared once. This chain uses TRBV29-1 with TRBJ2-1, with 7 bases aligning to TRBD1. The CDR3 totals 14 residues. Per germline, CDR1 SQVTM and CDR2 ANQGSEA. J lost 4 bases, V lost 6 bases, and 9 bases had no gene match. The CDR3 DNA sequence: TGCAGCGTCGATAATTCAGGGGGTTACAATGAGCAGTTCTTC. This codes for CSVDNSGGYNEQFF.

The gene calls are TRBV19 and TRBJ1-1, with D maybe TRBD1 (6 bases). The germline V gene has CDR1 LNHDA and CDR2 SQIVND (reference sequence). V was shortened by 2 bases and J by 4 bases, with 14 bases between the two germline ends. The CDR3 has 15 residues. The CDR3 nucleotides are TGTGCCAGTAGTATATCTTTAGGGGGAATCACTGAAGCTTTCTTT. Translated, it gives CASSISLGGITEAFF.

This clonotype was observed a handful of times. The chain employs TRBV13 and TRBJ1-6; D is perhaps TRBD1 (5 bases). Trimming removed 5 bases from V and 6 bases from J, with 20 bases in between. From germline, CDR1 is PRHDT and CDR2 FYEKMQ (reference sequence). The length of the CDR3 is 17 residues. The DNA of the CDR3 is TGTGCCAGCAGCGCTATATCTAGACGGGGGAGTAATTCACCCCTCCACTTT. Amino acids: CASSAISRRGSNSPLHF. Full variable domain (outside the CDR3, taken from reference TRBV13 and TRBJ1-6): AAGVIQSPRHLIKEKRETATLKCYPIPRHDTVYWYQQGPGQDPQFLISFYEKMQSDKGSIPDRFSAQQFSDYHSELNMSSLELGDSALYFCASSAISRRGSNSPLHFGNGTRLTVT.

The V gene is TRBV2, the J gene TRBJ2-7; perhaps TRBD2 as D (6 bases). The CDR3 is 13 residues long. The germline CDR1 and CDR2 sequences are SNHLY and FYNNEI. Trimming shortened V by 5 bases and J by 3 bases, and 11 bases separated the two germline ends. For the CDR3, the DNA is TGTGCCAGCAGTCCCCAGGAGGGCTACGAGCAGTACTTC. Its translation is CASSPQEGYEQYF.

The chain employs TRBV28 and TRBJ1-4; 7 positions agree with TRBD1. V shed 7 bases, J shed 8 bases, and the junction held 4 bases outside the gene matches. CDR1 MDHEN and CDR2 SYDVKM come from the germline V gene. The CDR3 has 12 amino acids. Here the CDR3 DNA reads TGTGCCAGCAAATGGACAGGAGAAAAACTGTTTTTT. Translated, it gives CASKWTGEKLFF.

The chain couples TRBV7-2 to TRBJ2-3, with 7 bases fitting TRBD2. Germline V gene sequence: CDR1 SGHTA, CDR2 FQGNSA. The CDR3 extends over 15 amino acids. The V segment lost 2 bases and the J segment 3 bases; nucleotides outside the gene matches: 5. The CDR3 nucleotides are TGTGCCAGCAGCTTATTCGGGGGGAGGACAGATACGCAGTATTTT. Amino acids: CASSLFGGRTDTQYF.

This clonotype was observed a few times. Mismatch with germline at one junction end may stem from a read error. The CDR3 coding sequence is TGTGCCAGCAGTCCCCCAGCAGGGCTGCTGGGTTCACCCCTCCATTTT. Translating gives CASSPPAGLLGSPLHF. The V call is TRBV6-1, the J call TRBJ1-6, with a possible D match to TRBD1 (5 bases). The V gene's germline CDR1 is MNHNS and CDR2 SASEGT. The CDR3 contains 16 residues.

The chain recombines TRBV5-1 with TRBJ2-7; 7 nucleotides agree with TRBD1. The germline CDR1 and CDR2 sequences are SGHRS and YFSETQ. There are 15 residues in the CDR3. V was clipped by 1 base and J by 4 bases; unmatched bases: 8. The CDR3 DNA is TGCGCCAGCAGCTTGACACAGGGGACGCTATACGAGCAGTACTTC. It yields the protein CASSLTQGTLYEQYF.

The rearrangement links TRBV4-1 to TRBJ1-1, with D possibly TRBD1 on 5 matching bases. This CDR3 has 15 residues. Trimming took off 0 bases at V and 3 bases at J, with 11 bases between the two ends. Germline V CDR1 and CDR2: MGHRA, YSYEKL. The CDR3 DNA is TGCGCCAGCAGCCAAGACAGGGTTCGGTACACTGAAGCTTTCTTT. Its translation: CASSQDRVRYTEAFF.

The chain uses TRBV20-1 and TRBJ2-5, with a weak D call TRBD1 (5 bases). The length of the CDR3 is 15 residues. Germline CDR1 DFQATT, CDR2 SNEGSKA (reference sequence). The V end lost 0 bases, the J end lost 2 bases, and 13 bases lay between the germline ends. The DNA for the CDR3 is TGCAGTGCTAGAGATGAAGGCAGGGTACAAGAGACCCAGTACTTC. Protein sequence: CSARDEGRVQETQYF.

The rearrangement joins TRBV19 to TRBJ2-6; TRBD2 aligns across 8 bases. This CDR3 is built from 15 residues. With V trimmed by 9 bases and J by 4 bases, 8 bases remained unmatched. The germline CDR1 and CDR2 sequences are LNHDA and SQIVND (reference sequence). The CDR3 spells CASRRGAHGANVLTF. The CDR3 bases are TGTGCCAGCCGGCGGGGGGCGCACGGGGCCAACGTCCTGACTTTC.

The chain is built from TRBV7-6 and TRBJ1-1; the match to TRBD1 covers 7 bases. In germline, CDR1 is SGHVS, CDR2 FNYEAQ. CDR3 size: 14 residues. Germline trimming cut 8 bases from V and 0 bases from J; bases unmatched to any gene: 6. Here the CDR3 reads CASARQGVNTEAFF. The CDR3 DNA reads TGTGCCAGCGCCAGACAGGGCGTGAACACTGAAGCTTTCTTT.

This clonotype was found a few times. This chain uses TRBV19 with TRBJ1-1, with 7 bases identical to TRBD1. Germline assignment: CDR1 LNHDA and CDR2 SQIVND (reference sequence). This CDR3 has 13 residues. Trimming removed 6 bases from V and 1 base from J; junction bases left unmatched: 2. CDR3 sequence: CASRDRENTEAFF. The CDR3 bases are TGTGCCAGTAGAGACAGGGAGAACACTGAAGCTTTCTTT.

V and J are TRBV2 and TRBJ2-3, with D possibly being TRBD1 or TRBD2 (6 bases each). Per germline, CDR1 SNHLY and CDR2 FYNNEI. With 9 bases removed from V and 6 bases from J, the gap between germline ends came to 16 bases. This CDR3 is built from 13 residues. The CDR3 spells CASYFGGPDTQYF. The CDR3 DNA reads TGTGCCAGTTACTTTGGGGGGCCGGATACGCAGTATTTT.

The rearrangement joins TRBV19 to TRBJ2-7; the D is unclear. CDR1 is LNHDA, CDR2 SQIVND, per germline (reference sequence). The CDR3 length is 15 residues. V was trimmed by 1 base and J by 1 base, leaving 11 bases between them. CDR3 coding DNA: TGTGCCAGTAGTATAGGGGCGTCGCCTTCCTACGAGCAGTACTTC. Its translation: CASSIGASPSYEQYF.

In regard to this clonotype: At one boundary the junction diverges from the germline segment, which might be a read error. The gene calls are TRBV9 and TRBJ2-3; no clear D gene. Germline CDR1 reads SGDLS; CDR2 reads YYNGEE. This CDR3 has 13 residues. The CDR3 DNA follows: TGTGCCAGCAGCGTAGAGTCCACAGATACGAAGTATTTT. Amino acid sequence: CASSVESTDTKYF.

The J gene is TRBJ2-1, the V gene TRBV12-3 or TRBV12-4, with D unresolved. Trimming pared 4 bases from V and 6 bases from J, leaving 7 bases between. The CDR3 loop spans 12 amino acids. CDR3 DNA sequence: TGTGCCAGCAGTTCTCGAGTCAATGAGCAGTTCTTC. This translates into CASSSRVNEQFF.

The chain links TRBV12-3 or TRBV12-4 to TRBJ2-7; D is unclear. There are 15 residues in the CDR3. The germline V and J ends were trimmed by 5 bases and 4 bases, with 18 bases remaining between them. CDR3: CASSEATGLEYEQYF. DNA of the CDR3: TGTGCCAGCAGTGAAGCGACGGGTCTGGAGTACGAGCAGTACTTC.

The CDR3 DNA reads TGTGCCAGCAGTCCCTGGACGACAGCCACAGATACGCAGTACTTC. Protein product: CASSPWTTATDTQYF. The chain is built from TRBV7-2 and TRBJ2-5, with D perhaps TRBD1 (5 bases). This CDR3 has 15 amino acids. In germline, CDR1 is SGHTA, CDR2 FQGNSA. Trimming took off 6 bases at V and 11 bases at J, with 25 bases between the two ends.

The gene calls are TRBV6-6 and TRBJ1-1; D is ambiguous. The CDR3 loop spans 13 amino acids. The germline V and J ends were trimmed by 6 bases and 7 bases, with 15 bases remaining between them. In germline, CDR1 is MNHNY, CDR2 SVGAGI (reference sequence). As DNA, the CDR3 is TGTGCCAGCAGCTTAGTCGCGGAGGGTGAAGCTTTCTTT. As protein: CASSLVAEGEAFF.

V and J are TRBV10-2 and TRBJ2-5; D may correspond to TRBD1 or TRBD2 (5 bases each). Trimming cost V 1 base and J 2 bases, with 14 bases left between them. The CDR3 is 16 amino acids. Germline loops: CDR1 WSHSY, CDR2 SAAADI. As DNA, the CDR3 is TGCGCCAGCAGTGAGTTGGGAGTTGGGGGTCAAGAGACCCAGTACTTC. Amino acid sequence: CASSELGVGGQETQYF.

The chain combines TRBV9 with TRBJ1-5, with D possibly matching TRBD1 (6 bases). V dropped 3 bases and J dropped 7 bases, with 11 bases sitting between them. CDR1 and CDR2 (germline): SGDLS, YYNGEE. This CDR3 is 13 amino acids long. CDR3 in DNA: TGTGCCAGCAGCGATACAGGGAAACAGCCCCAGCATTTT. It is translated as CASSDTGKQPQHF.

This chain links TRBV4-1 with TRBJ2-7; 10 bases map to TRBD2. The trim removed 4 bases at V and 5 bases at J, leaving 11 bases unmatched. The CDR3 has 16 residues. Germline assignment: CDR1 MGHRA and CDR2 YSYEKL. The CDR3 DNA sequence: TGCGCCAGCAGCCGTATACCTAGCGGGAGTAACAACGAGCAGTACTTC. Translating it yields CASSRIPSGSNNEQYF.

The chain couples TRBV24-1 to TRBJ1-5, with 12 positions matching TRBD1. The CDR3 covers 18 residues. Germline loops: CDR1 KGHDR, CDR2 SFDVKD. J lost 1 base, V lost 5 bases, and 8 bases had no gene match. The CDR3 nucleotides read TGTGCCACCAGTGGCGGGACAGGGGGCGGGATGAGCAATCAGCCCCAGCATTTT. Its protein is CATSGGTGGGMSNQPQHF.